A single sample is the source of the 30 T cell receptor beta chains below, sequenced in a study of cytomegalovirus exposure and HLA in healthy donors (dated by TCRdb to about 2017). The receptor library was made with the immunoSEQ multiplex PCR assay. The multiplex PCR relied on a mix of 60 forward primers for TCR Vbeta segments and 13 reverse primers for TCR Jbeta segments. TCRdb holds this immuneACCESS table with in-frame rearrangements only. Some clones are missing; in checked studies, unresolved V genes explain under half, and the rest has no known cause. This sample is represented by some 150,000 clones; about 61% of them were singletons. Jointly, the top ten make up less than 2.5% of the sample. The sequenced sample was PBMCs. Every receptor here comes from a woman aged 40 to 55 in good health and CMV-seronegative.

The CDR3 region is CASSEQGGRGDTIYF. CDR3 DNA: TGTGCCAGCAGTGAACAGGGAGGTCGGGGGGACACCATATATTTT. The rearrangement joins TRBV6-1 to TRBJ1-3; perhaps TRBD1 as D (5 bases). V gave up 2 bases and J gave up 8 bases, with 16 bases separating them. The CDR3 spans 15 residues. CDR1 is MNHNS, CDR2 SASEGT, per germline.

The gene calls are TRBV27 and TRBJ2-7, with TRBD1 matching over 9 bases. Germline CDR1 reads MNHEY; CDR2 reads SMNVEV (reference sequence). Germline trimming cut 3 bases from V and 3 bases from J; bases unmatched to any gene: 3. The CDR3 loop spans 14 amino acids. CDR3: CASSLGTGNYEQYF. DNA for the CDR3: TGTGCCAGCAGTTTGGGGACAGGGAACTACGAGCAGTACTTC.

CDR3 sequence (DNA): TGTGCCAGCATCCAGACAGCCCCAAACACTGAAGCTTTCTTT. Residues: CASIQTAPNTEAFF. J is TRBJ1-1 and V is TRBV27; D perhaps matches TRBD1 (5 bases). CDR1 and CDR2 (germline): MNHEY, SMNVEV (reference sequence). V was cut by 7 bases and J by 2 bases, with 14 bases left in between. The CDR3 has 14 amino acids.

A single count supports this clone. The chain carries TRBV7-2 and TRBJ2-7, with 13 positions matching TRBD2. This CDR3 is 14 amino acids long. With V trimmed by 3 bases and J by 4 bases, 0 bases remained unmatched. Per germline, CDR1 SGHTA and CDR2 FQGNSA. CDR3 in amino acids: CASSLTSGGYEQYF. CDR3 in DNA: TGTGCCAGCAGCTTGACTAGCGGGGGGTACGAGCAGTACTTC.

The chain employs TRBV5-6 and TRBJ2-7, with 7 bases identical to TRBD2. The CDR3 extends over 15 amino acids. Trimming at V came to 4 bases and at J to 0 bases, leaving 7 bases not matched to a gene. CDR1 and CDR2 from the germline V gene are SGHDT and YYEEEE. CDR3 amino acids: CASSPGGGYSYEQYF. The CDR3 DNA follows: TGTGCCAGCAGCCCTGGGGGAGGGTACTCCTACGAGCAGTACTTC.

This clone appeared a few times. The chain joins TRBV27 to TRBJ2-7; D is possibly TRBD2 (7 bases). From germline, CDR1 is MNHEY and CDR2 SMNVEV (reference sequence). V lost 8 bases to trimming and J lost 4 bases, with 18 bases between them. CDR3 size: 14 residues. The CDR3 sequence: CASSVGGGGYEQYF. The CDR3 DNA follows: TGTGCCAGCTCTGTAGGGGGGGGAGGTTACGAGCAGTACTTC.

This clone was seen only once. The chain has TRBV5-1 and TRBJ1-1; D is unresolved. The CDR3 runs 13 residues. Germline CDR1 and CDR2: SGHRS and YFSETQ. V was pared by 0 bases and J by 2 bases, with 5 bases between. The CDR3 sequence: CASSLVANTEAFF. The CDR3 DNA sequence: TGCGCCAGCAGCTTGGTGGCAAACACTGAAGCTTTCTTT.

The CDR3 DNA reads as TGTGCCAGCAGTGAAGTCCCGGGACAGGGTTGGGGGGAGCTGTTTTTT. Protein: CASSEVPGQGWGELFF. The chain joins TRBV6-1 to TRBJ2-2, with 9 bases that match TRBD1. Germline values: CDR1 MNHNS, CDR2 SASEGT. J was trimmed by 8 bases and V by 1 base; bases with no gene match: 8. The CDR3 totals 16 residues.

The chain links TRBV13 to TRBJ1-3, with D perhaps matching TRBD1 (5 bases). The CDR3 runs to 15 residues. The V end was cut by 4 bases, the J end by 10 bases, with 20 bases between. Per germline, CDR1 PRHDT and CDR2 FYEKMQ (reference sequence). This CDR3 reads CASSSPGLGLRTIYF. CDR3 sequence (DNA): TGTGCCAGCAGCTCACCGGGACTGGGATTGAGAACCATATATTTT.

This clone was detected a few times. The genes are TRBV30 and TRBJ1-2; no clear D gene. This CDR3 spans 12 amino acids. CDR1 GTSNPN and CDR2 SVGIG come from the germline V gene (reference sequence). The V and J ends lost 0 bases and 6 bases respectively, with 8 bases between them. The CDR3, as DNA: TGTGCCTGGAGTGTTTACGCGGATGGCTACACCTTC. Amino acids: CAWSVYADGYTF.

The chain employs TRBV6-1 and TRBJ1-4; no clear D. Trimming pared 5 bases from V and 15 bases from J, leaving 16 bases between. Germline V gives CDR1 MNHNS, CDR2 SASEGT. The CDR3 is 12 amino acids. CDR3 DNA sequence: TGTGCCAGCAGTTTAAGCGGCGTCTCTGTGTTTTTT. Translating it yields CASSLSGVSVFF.

The J gene is TRBJ1-2, the V gene TRBV4-1; 10 bases line up with TRBD1. The junction had 9 bases not matched to a gene; V was cut back by 0 bases and J by 8 bases. Germline CDR1 MGHRA, CDR2 YSYEKL. This CDR3 is built from 16 residues. The CDR3: CASSQDRQGARGGYTF. CDR3 coding DNA: TGCGCCAGCAGCCAAGATAGACAGGGGGCGCGGGGGGGCTACACCTTC.

The chain carries TRBV4-2 and TRBJ2-7; tentative D call: TRBD1 (5 bases). Germline CDR1 is LGHNA and CDR2 is YNFKEQ. This CDR3 region has 15 residues. Trimming took off 1 base at V and 3 bases at J, with 13 bases between the two ends. CDR3 sequence reads: CASSQGPSRGYEQYF. CDR3 in DNA: TGTGCCAGCAGCCAAGGACCTTCTAGGGGCTACGAGCAGTACTTC.

This chain connects TRBV5-4 to TRBJ2-3, with 10 bases lining up with TRBD2. In germline, CDR1 is SGHNT, CDR2 YYREEE (reference sequence). V lost 0 bases to trimming and J lost 2 bases; unmatched junction nucleotides: 6. The CDR3 totals 17 residues. The CDR3 sequence is CASSLGLAGANTDTQYF. In DNA form, the CDR3 reads TGTGCCAGCAGCTTGGGGCTAGCGGGGGCAAACACAGATACGCAGTATTTT.

The chain carries TRBV28 and TRBJ1-1; 7 bases agree with TRBD1. Trimming took 3 bases from V and 0 from J; bases not matched to a gene: 4. The CDR3 length is 15 residues. Germline CDR1 reads MDHEN; CDR2 reads SYDVKM. The CDR3 protein is CASSLGQMMNTEAFF. CDR3 nucleotides: TGTGCCAGCAGTTTGGGACAGATGATGAACACTGAAGCTTTCTTT.

The chain is built from TRBV7-9 and TRBJ1-2; 12 bases are a match to TRBD1. CDR1 and CDR2 (germline): SEHNR, FQNEAQ (reference sequence). The junction had 10 bases not matched to a gene; V was cut back by 5 bases and J by 6 bases. The CDR3 has 16 residues. Here the CDR3 reads CASSPSGTGGADGYTF. In nucleotides, the CDR3 is TGTGCCAGCAGCCCTTCCGGGACAGGGGGCGCGGATGGCTACACCTTC.

The chain combines TRBV7-2 with TRBJ1-2; 10 bases are a match to TRBD1. Losses at the gene ends were 4 bases for V and 7 bases for J; bases not matched to a gene: 6. The CDR3 runs 14 residues. The germline V gene encodes CDR1 SGHTA and CDR2 FQGNSA. The CDR3 region is CASSWDRGGFGYTF. The CDR3 DNA sequence: TGTGCCAGCAGCTGGGACAGGGGTGGTTTTGGCTACACCTTC.

This chain uses TRBV10-3 with TRBJ2-3; TRBD2 might be the D (6 bases). CDR1 ENHRY and CDR2 SYGVKD come from the germline V gene. The CDR3 has 12 amino acids. Trimming removed 10 bases at V and 2 bases at J, with 10 bases between. The CDR3 spells CATAGSTDTQYF. CDR3 sequence (DNA): TGTGCCACGGCGGGGTCCACAGATACGCAGTATTTT.

This sequence joins TRBV7-2 and TRBJ2-5, with a weak D call TRBD1 (6 bases). V was shortened by 3 bases and J by 5 bases, with 16 bases between the two germline ends. Germline V gene data show CDR1 as SGHTA and CDR2 as FQGNSA. The CDR3 is made up of 15 amino acids. CDR3 nucleotide sequence: TGTGCCAGCAGCTTGCGGATGGGGGCCGGGGAGACCCAGTACTTC. Amino acid sequence: CASSLRMGAGETQYF.

The CDR3 protein is CASSLRRGNEQFF. The CDR3 DNA sequence: TGTGCCAGCAGCTTAAGACGAGGCAATGAGCAGTTCTTC. This chain uses TRBV7-3 with TRBJ2-1, with D hard to call. Germline assignment: CDR1 SGHTA and CDR2 FQGTGA. The CDR3 runs to 13 residues. V was trimmed by 1 base and J by 6 bases, leaving 7 bases between them.

This clone was counted between two and nine times. V and J are TRBV9 and TRBJ1-3, with 7 bases fitting TRBD1. Germline-derived CDR1 and CDR2 are SGDLS and YYNGEE. CDR3 length: 15 residues. Trimming took 3 bases from V and 2 from J; bases not matched to a gene: 5. The CDR3 here is CASSETGLAGNTIYF. The DNA of the CDR3 is TGTGCCAGCAGCGAGACAGGGCTGGCTGGAAACACCATATATTTT.

This clone has more than one count but fewer than ten. V is TRBV7-6 and J is TRBJ1-6; 7 nucleotides match TRBD1. Germline loops: CDR1 SGHVS, CDR2 FNYEAQ. The CDR3 is 16 amino acids. The ends lost 2 bases at V and 8 bases at J; junction bases unmatched: 9. CDR3 sequence: CASSLLVQGTDSPLHF. CDR3 coding DNA: TGTGCCAGCAGCTTACTGGTACAGGGGACGGATTCACCCCTCCACTTT.

This chain links TRBV6-5 with TRBJ1-2; 7 nucleotides align to TRBD1. CDR1 is MNHEY, CDR2 SVGAGI, per germline. This CDR3 spans 12 amino acids. The V and J ends lost 6 bases and 8 bases, in that order; junction bases with no gene match: 6. CDR3 nucleotides: TGTGCCAGCAGGCCTACAGGGGAAGGCTACACCTTC. The encoded protein is CASRPTGEGYTF.

The rearrangement joins TRBV2 to TRBJ2-3, with a possible D match to TRBD1 (6 bases). This CDR3 region has 15 residues. V lost 6 bases and J 2 bases, leaving 15 bases between the germline ends. Germline-derived CDR1 and CDR2 are SNHLY and FYNNEI. The chain's CDR3 is CASSSTAGVTDTQYF. CDR3 DNA sequence: TGTGCCAGCAGCTCTACGGCAGGGGTCACAGATACGCAGTATTTT.

The V and J genes are TRBV6-4 and TRBJ2-5, with 7 positions matching TRBD2. With V trimmed by 4 bases and J by 5 bases, 4 bases remained unmatched. The CDR3 length is 13 residues. Per germline, CDR1 MRHNA and CDR2 SNTAGT. The CDR3 DNA follows: TGTGCCAGCAGTGCTAGCGGAGGGGAGACCCAGTACTTC. This sequence encodes CASSASGGETQYF.

V usage is TRBV4-3 and J usage is TRBJ2-1; D not certain. CDR1 and CDR2 (germline): LGHNA, YSLEER. This CDR3 contains 14 residues. The V end was cut by 1 base, the J end by 7 bases, with 11 bases between. The CDR3: CASSQAGAWNEQFF. CDR3 nucleotides: TGCGCCAGCAGCCAAGCGGGTGCGTGGAATGAGCAGTTCTTC.

The chain employs TRBV7-2 and TRBJ2-3; 8 nucleotides align to TRBD2. The CDR3 consists of 17 residues. V was pared by 1 base and J by 1 base, with 7 bases of the junction left unmatched. CDR1 and CDR2 (germline): SGHTA, FQGNSA. This CDR3 is CASSLGPGGRGTDTQYF. The CDR3 region has the DNA TGTGCCAGCAGCTTAGGTCCGGGGGGGCGCGGCACAGATACGCAGTATTTT.

V usage is TRBV5-1 and J usage is TRBJ2-5, with 8 bases lining up with TRBD2. The V gene end was trimmed by 7 bases and the J gene end by 5 bases; junction bases not matched to a gene: 7. In germline, CDR1 is SGHRS, CDR2 YFSETQ. This CDR3 is built from 13 residues. The CDR3 sequence: CASLGLAGETQYF. The CDR3 DNA is TGCGCCAGCTTGGGGCTAGCGGGCGAGACCCAGTACTTC.

The chain recombines TRBV28 with TRBJ1-4, with 9 nucleotides matching TRBD1. The CDR3 spans 14 residues. Germline CDR1 reads MDHEN; CDR2 reads SYDVKM. Germline trimming cut 6 bases from V and 11 bases from J; bases unmatched to any gene: 10. The chain's CDR3 is CASSYRGRLEKLFF. CDR3 DNA: TGTGCCAGCAGCTACAGGGGGCGGTTGGAGAAACTGTTTTTT. The whole variable domain, filled in from reference TRBV28 and TRBJ1-4, reads DVKVTQSSRYLVKRTGEKVFLECVQDMDHENMFWYRQDPGLGLRLIYFSYDVKMKEKGDIPEGYSVSREKKERFSLILESASTNQTSMYLCASSYRGRLEKLFFGSGTQLSVL.

The gene calls are TRBV7-6 and TRBJ2-6; D gene ambiguous. V gave up 5 bases and J gave up 0 bases, with 8 bases separating them. The germline V gene has CDR1 SGHVS and CDR2 FNYEAQ. This CDR3 is 15 amino acids long. The CDR3 nucleotides read TGTGCCAGCAGCCTTAGTGGCTCTGGGGCCAACGTCCTGACTTTC. This sequence encodes CASSLSGSGANVLTF.